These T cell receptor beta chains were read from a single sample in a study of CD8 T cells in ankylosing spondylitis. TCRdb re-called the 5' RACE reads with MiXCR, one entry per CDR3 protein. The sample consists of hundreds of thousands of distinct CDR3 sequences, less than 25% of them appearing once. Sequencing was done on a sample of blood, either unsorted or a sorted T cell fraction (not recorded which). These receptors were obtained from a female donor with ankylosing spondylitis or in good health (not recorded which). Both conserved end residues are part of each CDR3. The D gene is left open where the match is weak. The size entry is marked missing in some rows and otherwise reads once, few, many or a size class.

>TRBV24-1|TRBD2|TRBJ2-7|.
CATIFRLAGTYEQYF
TGTGCCACCATTTTTCGACTAGCCGGTACGTACGAGCAGTACTTC
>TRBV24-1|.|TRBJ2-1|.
CATSDYAGEQFF
TGTGCCACCAGTGATTACGCGGGTGAGCAGTTCTTC
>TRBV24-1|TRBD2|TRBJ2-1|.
CATSSGGAGITSGRVQFF
TGTGCCACCAGCTCAGGTGGGGCCGGCATTACTAGCGGGAGAGTCCAGTTCTTC
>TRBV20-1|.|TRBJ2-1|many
CSARKVRSSLTGYNEQFF
TGCAGTGCTAGAAAGGTTCGTAGCTCCCTGACGGGCTACAATGAGCAGTTCTTC
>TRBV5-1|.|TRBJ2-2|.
CASKEGQNTGELFF
TGCGCCAGCAAGGAGGGACAGAACACCGGGGAGCTGTTTTTT
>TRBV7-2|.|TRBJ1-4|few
CASSYGDMNEKLFF
TGTGCCAGCAGCTATGGGGACATGAATGAAAAACTGTTTTTT
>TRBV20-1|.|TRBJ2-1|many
CSARGRSMRYNEQFF
TGCAGTGCCCGTGGTAGGAGCATGCGATACAATGAGCAGTTCTTC
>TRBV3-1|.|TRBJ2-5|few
CASSQGVEQGETQYF
TGTGCCAGCAGCCAAGGGGTTGAACAGGGAGAGACCCAGTACTTC
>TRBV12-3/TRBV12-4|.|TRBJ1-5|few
CASSFLNQPQHF
TGTGCCAGCAGTTTCCTGAATCAGCCCCAGCATTTT
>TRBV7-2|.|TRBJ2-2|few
CASTGLNTGELFF
TGTGCCAGCACTGGACTAAACACCGGGGAGCTGTTTTTT
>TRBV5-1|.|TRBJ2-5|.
CASSRGIETQYF
TGCGCCAGCAGCAGGGGAATAGAGACCCAGTACTTC
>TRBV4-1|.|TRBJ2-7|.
CASSLWTDYEQYF
TGCGCCAGCAGCCTCTGGACGGATTACGAGCAGTACTTC
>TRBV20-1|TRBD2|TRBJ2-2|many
CSAGTSGNTGELFF
TGCAGTGCTGGGACTAGCGGGAACACCGGGGAGCTGTTTTTT
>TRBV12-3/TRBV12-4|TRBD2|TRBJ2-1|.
CASSLLAGGVNEQFF
TGTGCCAGCAGCTTACTAGCGGGAGGTGTAAATGAGCAGTTCTTC
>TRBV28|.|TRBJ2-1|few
CASSVPLYGNEQFF
TGTGCCAGTTCAGTCCCCCTTTACGGGAACGAGCAGTTCTTC
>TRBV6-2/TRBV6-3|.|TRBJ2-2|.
CASSYRIIGELFF
TGTGCCAGCAGTTACAGGATTATTGGGGAGCTGTTTTTT
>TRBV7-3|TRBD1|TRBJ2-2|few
CASSSGQGNTGELFF
TGTGCCAGCAGCTCGGGACAGGGGAACACCGGGGAGCTGTTTTTT
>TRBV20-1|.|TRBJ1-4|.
CSAIYTEKLFF
TGCAGTGCTATTTATACTGAAAAACTGTTTTTT
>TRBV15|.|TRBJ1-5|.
CATSAGPGNSNQPQHF
TGTGCCACCAGCGCCGGACCAGGCAATAGCAATCAGCCCCAGCATTTT
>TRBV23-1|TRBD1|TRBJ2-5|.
CASSPEVTGGTKTQYF
TGCGCCAGCAGTCCAGAAGTCACAGGGGGGACAAAGACCCAGTACTTC
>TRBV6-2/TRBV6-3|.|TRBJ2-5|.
CASSPLRSGETQYF
TGTGCCAGCAGCCCCCTTCGTTCCGGAGAGACCCAGTACTTC
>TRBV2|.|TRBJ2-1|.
CASSLAAGIYNEQFF
TGTGCCAGCAGTCTGGCGGCGGGAATCTACAATGAGCAGTTCTTC
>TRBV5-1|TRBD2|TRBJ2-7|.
CASTQTSGSAEQYF
TGCGCCAGCACTCAGACTAGCGGGAGCGCCGAGCAGTACTTC
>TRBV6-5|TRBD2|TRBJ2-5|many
CASSYSGGLAKETQYF
TGTGCCAGCAGTTACTCGGGAGGGCTAGCGAAAGAGACCCAGTACTTC
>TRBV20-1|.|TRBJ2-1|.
CSARDRRPTSYNEQFF
TGCAGTGCTAGAGATCGACGGCCTACCTCCTACAATGAGCAGTTCTTC
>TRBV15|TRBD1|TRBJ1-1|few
CATSKTGGMNTEAFF
TGTGCCACCAGCAAGACAGGGGGAATGAACACTGAAGCTTTCTTT
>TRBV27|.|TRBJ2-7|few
CASSSPKGRWYEQYF
TGTGCCAGCAGCTCACCTAAGGGGCGGTGGTACGAGCAGTACTTC
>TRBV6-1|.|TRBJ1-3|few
CASRNLPAGAGNTIYF
TGTGCCAGCCGAAACCTCCCGGCTGGGGCTGGAAACACCATATATTTT
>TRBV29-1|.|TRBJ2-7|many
CSAKKSSYEQYF
TGCAGCGCCAAGAAGAGCTCCTACGAGCAGTACTTC
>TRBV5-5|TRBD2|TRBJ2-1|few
CACSPGTSAYNEQFF
TGTGCCTGTTCTCCCGGGACTAGCGCTTACAATGAGCAGTTCTTC
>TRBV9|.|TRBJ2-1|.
CASSGYIGSSYNEQFF
TGTGCCAGCAGCGGCTATATCGGGAGCTCCTACAATGAGCAGTTCTTC
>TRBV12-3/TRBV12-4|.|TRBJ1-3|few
CASSLHREDTIYF
TGTGCCAGCAGTTTGCACAGGGAGGACACCATATATTTT
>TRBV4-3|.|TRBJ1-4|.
CASSGARGVSREKLFF
TGCGCCAGCAGCGGGGCCAGAGGGGTATCAAGGGAAAAACTGTTTTTT
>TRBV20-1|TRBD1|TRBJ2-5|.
CSARVQGDLETQYF
TGCAGTGCTAGAGTACAGGGGGATCTGGAGACCCAGTACTTC
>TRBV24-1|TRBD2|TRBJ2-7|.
CATSDSGTSVGEQYF
TGTGCCACCAGTGATTCCGGGACTAGCGTGGGTGAGCAGTACTTC
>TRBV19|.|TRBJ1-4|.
CASSIGAPEKLFF
TGTGCCAGTAGTATCGGGGCGCCGGAAAAACTGTTTTTT
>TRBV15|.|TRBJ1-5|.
CATGWDGNQPQHF
TGTGCCACCGGGTGGGACGGCAATCAGCCCCAGCATTTT
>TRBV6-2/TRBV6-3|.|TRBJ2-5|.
CASRGGRWRGYQETQYF
TGTGCCAGCAGAGGAGGAAGATGGCGGGGATACCAAGAGACCCAGTACTTC
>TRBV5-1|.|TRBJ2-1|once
CASSLVSQGSHNEQFF
TGCGCCAGCAGCTTGGTGTCGCAGGGGTCCCACAATGAGCAGTTCTTC
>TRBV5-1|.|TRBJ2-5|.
CASSLSGDKETQYF
TGCGCCAGCAGCTTGAGCGGGGACAAAGAGACCCAGTACTTC
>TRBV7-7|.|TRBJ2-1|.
CASSLRAGTRNEQFF
TGTGCCAGCAGCTTACGAGCAGGGACTCGGAATGAGCAGTTCTTC
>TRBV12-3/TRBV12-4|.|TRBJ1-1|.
CASSPPGLMNTEAFF
TGTGCCAGCAGTCCTCCGGGGCTCATGAACACTGAAGCTTTCTTT
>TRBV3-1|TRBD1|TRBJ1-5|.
CASSQAGGGQPQHF
TGTGCCAGCAGCCAAGCAGGGGGTGGACAGCCCCAGCATTTT
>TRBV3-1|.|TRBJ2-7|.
CASSQDIGGYEQYF
TGCGCCAGCAGCCAAGATATAGGGGGCTACGAGCAGTACTTC
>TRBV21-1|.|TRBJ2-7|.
CASSKSSRYEQYF
TGTGCCAGCAGCAAAAGTTCCAGGTACGAGCAGTACTTC
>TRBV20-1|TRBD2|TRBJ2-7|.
CSAMGLVAYEQYF
TGCAGTGCTATGGGACTAGTAGCCTACGAGCAGTACTTC
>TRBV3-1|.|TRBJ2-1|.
CASSQAGTPYNEQFF
TGTGCCAGCAGCCAAGCCGGGACCCCTTACAATGAGCAGTTCTTC
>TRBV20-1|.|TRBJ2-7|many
CSATRDYEQYF
TGCAGTGCTACCCGGGACTACGAGCAGTACTTC
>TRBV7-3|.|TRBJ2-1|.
CASSVTPGGSSYNEQFF
TGTGCCAGCAGCGTCACACCTGGAGGGAGCTCCTACAATGAGCAGTTCTTC
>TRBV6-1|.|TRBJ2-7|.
CASSEYREQYF
TGTGCCAGCAGTGAGTACCGGGAGCAGTACTTC
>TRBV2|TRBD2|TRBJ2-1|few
CASSIGLARNEQFF
TGTGCCAGCAGTATCGGACTAGCGAGGAATGAGCAGTTCTTC
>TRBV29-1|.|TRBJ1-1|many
CSAEGGADYTEAFF
TGCAGCGCTGAAGGGGGGGCCGACTACACTGAAGCTTTCTTT
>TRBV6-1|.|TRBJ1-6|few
CASTRDREGSPLHF
TGTGCCAGCACTAGAGACAGAGAGGGTTCACCCCTCCACTTT